The rows below give T cell receptor beta chains drawn from one sample of a study of T cell responses to AZD1222 COVID-19 vaccine. Sequencing used immunoSEQ multiplex PCR; TCRdb keeps in-frame clones, though not all of them. The sample includes some 200,000 clones, around 90% of them seen just once. The material was peripheral blood, obtained on day 0 of AZD1222 vaccination. These receptors all stem from an adult in good health. Both conserved end residues are part of each CDR3. D genes are given only for firm matches. Not every row has a clone size; where given, it reads once, few, many or a size class.

>TRBJ2-7|.|.|TRBV21-1
CASSKRETGIRTYEQYF
TGTGCCAGCAGCAAACGTGAGACAGGGATTAGAACCTACGAGCAGTACTTC
>TRBJ2-7|.|.|TRBV27
CASSLGHRKNVPIYEQYF
TGTGCCAGCAGTTTAGGGCACAGGAAAAACGTCCCCATCTACGAGCAGTACTTC
>TRBJ1-1|.|.|TRBV7-8
CASSAGHRDGNKAFF
TGTGCCAGCAGCGCCGGCCACCGCGACGGTAACAAAGCTTTCTTT
>TRBJ2-2|.|TRBD1|TRBV12-5
CASGLGQGNTGELFF
TGTGCTAGTGGTCTAGGACAGGGTAACACCGGGGAGCTGTTTTTT
>TRBJ2-7|.|.|TRBV7-9
CASSLGERLYEQYF
TGTGCCAGCAGCTTGGGGGAGCGCCTTTACGAGCAGTACTTC
>TRBJ2-1|.|TRBD2|TRBV6-2/TRBV6-3
CASSYAAGGPQHSSYNEQFF
TGTGCCAGCAGTTACGCCGCGGGAGGCCCTCAACATAGCTCCTACAATGAGCAGTTCTTC
>TRBJ1-5|.|.|TRBV11-3
CASGTAYQPQHF
TGTGCCAGCGGAACAGCCTATCAGCCCCAGCATTTT
>TRBJ1-5|.|TRBD1|TRBV19
CASSSIRDSLRYLQAQHF
TGTGCCAGTAGCTCTATCCGGGACAGCCTACGCTACCTTCAGGCCCAGCATTTT
>TRBJ1-1|.|.|TRBV3-1/TRBV3-2
CASSQLEGGSEAFF
TGTGCCAGCAGCCAACTCGAGGGGGGATCTGAAGCTTTCTTT
>TRBJ2-2|.|.|TRBV4-3
CASSQDGRLSTGELFF
TGCGCCAGCAGCCAAGATGGTCGATTAAGCACCGGGGAGCTGTTTTTT
>TRBJ2-5|.|TRBD2|TRBV5-6
CASSLGGRGETQYF
TGTGCCAGCAGCTTGGGCGGGAGAGGGGAGACCCAGTACTTC
>TRBJ2-7|.|.|TRBV7-9
CASSSGEEGPSYEQYF
TGTGCCAGCAGCTCAGGCGAGGAGGGCCCCTCCTACGAGCAGTACTTC
>TRBJ2-1|.|.|TRBV5-5
CASSFERNEQFF
TGTGCCAGCAGCTTCGAGAGGAATGAGCAGTTCTTC
>TRBJ2-7|.|.|TRBV6-1
CASSERVGGGPYEQYF
TGTGCCAGCAGTGAACGTGTTGGAGGGGGCCCCTACGAGCAGTACTTC
>TRBJ2-7|.|TRBD2|TRBV5-5
CASSLDWGLAPYEQYF
TGTGCCAGCAGCTTGGACTGGGGACTAGCGCCCTACGAGCAGTACTTC
>TRBJ1-1|.|.|TRBV19
CASSIGGSNTEAFF
TGTGCCAGTAGTATCGGTGGATCGAACACTGAAGCTTTCTTT
>TRBJ1-2|.|.|TRBV5-4
CASRTWSRVNYGYTF
TGTGCCAGCAGAACATGGTCCAGAGTTAACTATGGCTACACCTTC
>TRBJ1-2|.|.|TRBV6-6
CASGIAPLGGYGYTF
TGTGCCAGCGGGATAGCTCCCCTTGGGGGCTATGGCTACACCTTC
>TRBJ2-7|.|TRBD1|TRBV4-1
CASSRNGQGDYEQYF
TGCGCCAGCAGCCGAAACGGACAGGGGGACTACGAGCAGTACTTC
>TRBJ1-5|.|.|TRBV27
CASGSYSYSNQPQHF
TGTGCCAGCGGTTCCTACAGTTATAGCAATCAGCCCCAGCATTTT
>TRBJ2-2|.|TRBD1|TRBV5-6
CASSLRDRATGELFF
TGTGCCAGCAGCCTCCGGGACAGGGCAACCGGGGAGCTGTTTTTT
>TRBJ2-7|.|.|TRBV29-1
CSAVGLYEQYF
TGCAGCGCCGTGGGGTTATACGAGCAGTACTTC
>TRBJ2-1|.|TRBD1|TRBV4-3
CASSQERTGGLDEQFF
TGCGCCAGCAGCCAAGAAAGGACAGGGGGCCTGGATGAGCAGTTCTTC
>TRBJ1-2|.|TRBD1|TRBV9
CASSVADRGRVSYTF
TGTGCCAGCAGCGTGGCAGACAGGGGGCGCGTTTCCTACACCTTC
>TRBJ2-7|few|.|TRBV4-3
CASSHSPGQYEQYF
TGCGCCAGCAGCCACTCCCCGGGTCAATACGAGCAGTACTTC
>TRBJ2-7|.|TRBD2|TRBV7-2
CASSLAPATSGGGYEQYF
TGTGCCAGCAGCTTAGCCCCCGCCACTAGCGGGGGGGGATACGAGCAGTACTTC
>TRBJ1-1|.|.|TRBV2
CASRLGSNTEAFF
TGTGCCAGCCGACTCGGATCGAACACTGAAGCTTTCTTT
>TRBJ1-1|once|.|TRBV3-1/TRBV3-2
CASSQRVNTEAFF
TGTGCCAGCAGCCAAAGGGTGAACACTGAAGCTTTCTTT
>TRBJ2-7|.|.|TRBV19
CASSSPYEQYF
TGTGCCAGTAGTAGCCCCTACGAGCAGTACTTC
>TRBJ1-2|.|TRBD1|TRBV4-2
CASSQDPRTGDRVGGYTF
TGTGCCAGCAGCCAAGACCCCCGGACAGGGGATCGAGTGGGTGGCTACACCTTC
>TRBJ2-5|.|TRBD2|TRBV24-1
CATSDLGPSGETQYF
TGTGCCACCAGTGATTTGGGGCCTAGCGGAGAGACCCAGTACTTC
>TRBJ1-6|.|.|TRBV28
CASSRDENSPLHF
TGTGCCAGCAGCCGGGACGAGAATTCACCCCTCCACTTT
>TRBJ2-3|.|TRBD2|TRBV15
CATSRAVGGGAPDTQYF
TGTGCCACCAGCAGAGCCGTCGGCGGGGGGGCCCCAGATACGCAGTATTTT
>TRBJ1-2|.|.|TRBV5-5
CASSLGTGWGNYGYTF
TGTGCCAGCAGCCTCGGGACCGGGTGGGGGAACTATGGCTACACCTTC
>TRBJ2-3|.|.|TRBV18
CASSPMAGSDTQYF
TGTGCCAGCTCACCAATGGCAGGATCAGATACGCAGTATTTT
>TRBJ2-5|.|TRBD2|TRBV2
CASPRREGETQYF
TGTGCCAGCCCTAGGCGGGAGGGAGAGACCCAGTACTTC
>TRBJ2-4|.|.|TRBV15
CATSIILENIQYF
TGTGCCACCAGCATTATACTTGAAAACATTCAGTACTTC
>TRBJ1-3|.|.|TRBV4-1
CASSQAGSGNTIYF
TGCGCCAGCAGCCAGGCTGGGTCTGGAAACACCATATATTTT
>TRBJ1-1|.|.|TRBV11-2
CASSSQRISTEAFF
TGTGCCAGCAGCTCCCAGAGGATCAGCACTGAAGCTTTCTTT
>TRBJ1-1|.|.|TRBV6-1
CASSEGGRAFF
TGTGCCAGCAGTGAGGGGGGCAGAGCTTTCTTT
>TRBJ1-2|.|TRBD1|TRBV7-9
CASSLESWGQGYTF
TGTGCCAGCAGCTTAGAGTCATGGGGACAGGGCTACACCTTC
>TRBJ2-3|.|TRBD2|TRBV2
CASRKLAGVTDTQYF
TGTGCCAGCAGAAAACTAGCGGGAGTAACAGATACGCAGTATTTT
>TRBJ2-1|.|TRBD2|TRBV19
CASSMAGGPSYNEQFF
TGTGCCAGTAGTATGGCGGGAGGGCCTTCCTACAATGAGCAGTTCTTC
>TRBJ2-1|.|.|TRBV11-2
CASSFRGAHNEQFF
TGTGCCAGCAGCTTTCGGGGGGCCCACAATGAGCAGTTCTTC
>TRBJ2-7|.|.|TRBV11-2
CASSLGGGSYEQYF
TGTGCCAGCAGCTTAGGTGGGGGCTCCTACGAGCAGTACTTC
>TRBJ2-7|once|TRBD1|TRBV18
CASSPPGQDYEQYF
TGTGCCAGCTCACCCCCGGGACAGGACTACGAGCAGTACTTC
>TRBJ2-1|.|TRBD2|TRBV24-1
CATSRASGSRNEQFF
TGTGCCACCAGTCGCGCTAGCGGGAGTCGGAATGAGCAGTTCTTC
>TRBJ1-1|.|.|TRBV11-2
CASSLGSAGVVGTEAFF
TGTGCCAGCAGCTTAGGATCCGCCGGGGTGGTTGGAACTGAAGCTTTCTTT
>TRBJ1-5|.|.|TRBV19
CASSPGVVGNQPQHF
TGTGCCAGTAGTCCCGGGGTGGTAGGCAATCAGCCCCAGCATTTT
>TRBJ1-2|.|.|TRBV11-3
CASSSPPGQSNYGYTF
TGTGCCAGCAGCTCCCCCCCTGGGCAATCTAACTATGGCTACACCTTC
>TRBJ2-5|.|TRBD2|TRBV29-1
CSVRSSGRVFQETQYF
TGCAGCGTTAGGTCTAGCGGGAGAGTATTCCAAGAGACCCAGTACTTC
>TRBJ2-7|.|.|TRBV19
CASSIAHGLYEQYF
TGTGCCAGTAGTATAGCGCACGGGCTTTACGAGCAGTACTTC
>TRBJ1-2|.|.|TRBV6-5
CASSYSGPGINYGYTF
TGTGCCAGCAGTTACTCGGGACCGGGCATCAACTATGGCTACACCTTC
>TRBJ1-1|.|.|TRBV27
CASSLEAGMNTEAFF
TGTGCCAGCAGTTTAGAGGCAGGGATGAACACTGAAGCTTTCTTT